The text below deals with one TCR beta chain. Its cognate antigen is unknown. This sample is part of a study of cytomegalovirus exposure and HLA in healthy donors. Points from the study as a whole: Rare TCR sequences dominated, though some public TCRs recurred in many donors. TRBV6-2, TRBV6-3 and other indistinguishable V segments were excluded. Per published accounts, TCR beta sequences correctly predicted the HLA-A and HLA-B alleles of most subjects.

J was trimmed by 5 bases and V by 3 bases; bases with no gene match: 2. The CDR3 is 15 residues long. Germline loops: CDR1 MDHEN, CDR2 SYDVKM. The PCR contained 60 Vbeta and 13 Jbeta primers. Generated by immunoSEQ multiplex PCR, the TCRdb table keeps only in-frame clones and is missing some. The data show about 93,000 clones, around 81% seen once. Sequenced input: PBMCs. This rearrangement joins TRBV28 to TRBJ1-4; 11 positions match TRBD1. The TCR originated in a young man in good health and CMV-seronegative. The CDR3 spells CASSLGDRGNEKLFF. CDR3 DNA: TGTGCCAGCAGTTTGGGGGACAGGGGGAATGAAAAACTGTTTTTT.